This TCR beta chain was identified during a study of blood T cells in healthy people across ages. Sample-barcoded 5' priming and a J-beta primer mix drove a second PCR of roughly 7 to 11 cycles. Each CDR3 protein is one row after TCRdb ran MiXCR on the 5' RACE reads. The sample has approximately 600,000 distinct CDR3 sequences; about 53% are singletons. With regard to this clonotype: Germline is not matched at one junction end, which may reflect a read error.

The CDR3 is 14 amino acids. Per germline, CDR1 SGHAT and CDR2 FQNNGV. What was sequenced was blood. This receptor was obtained from a man aged 55 to 70 in good health. This chain joins TRBV11-2 and TRBJ2-5, with 7 bases matching TRBD1. CDR3 amino acids: CASSPTGVQETQHF. As DNA, the CDR3 is TGTGCCAGCAGCCCCACAGGGGTACAAGAGACCCAGCACTTC.